This is a list of T cell receptor beta chains from one sample in a study of blood T cell repertoires in COVID-19. Only in-frame clones appear in the TCRdb table, and some are missing; sequencing was by immunoSEQ multiplex PCR. The sample consists of under 300,000 clones, about 85% of them appearing once. The sequencing input was PBMCs or T cells enriched from blood (not recorded which). The receptors were sampled from a woman in her forties or fifties who had recovered from COVID-19. The CDR3 runs from the conserved cysteine through the conserved F or W. Each record gives: D gene, J gene, V gene, clone size, CDR3 protein, CDR3 DNA. A D gene is named only where the DNA matches it firmly. Where a row states a size, it is once, few, many or the class of an expanded clone; other rows omit it.

>TRBD1|TRBJ1-5|TRBV28|-
CASSPDRAQPQHF
TGTGCCAGCAGCCCGGACAGGGCCCAGCCCCAGCATTTT
>TRBD2|TRBJ2-7|TRBV29-1|-
CSVEGSGTLEQYF
TGCAGCGTTGAAGGTAGCGGGACCCTCGAGCAGTACTTC
>TRBD1|TRBJ1-2|TRBV30|-
CAWSGDRGLYGYTF
TGTGCCTGGAGTGGGGACAGGGGGCTCTATGGCTACACCTTC
>-|TRBJ1-1|TRBV4-3|-
CASSQEAGVTEAFF
TGCGCCAGCAGCCAAGAAGCCGGGGTCACTGAAGCTTTCTTT
>TRBD2|TRBJ2-2|TRBV5-4|-
CASSLGVAGANTGELFF
TGTGCCAGCAGCTTAGGGGTAGCGGGAGCGAACACCGGGGAGCTGTTTTTT
>TRBD1|TRBJ1-1|TRBV18|-
CASSPGTGFVNTEAFF
TGTGCCAGCTCACCAGGGACAGGGTTTGTGAACACTGAAGCTTTCTTT
>-|TRBJ2-2|TRBV4-2|-
CASSPQAGVLTGELFF
TGTGCCAGCAGCCCGCAAGCGGGTGTACTCACCGGGGAGCTGTTTTTT
>-|TRBJ2-7|TRBV20-1|-
CSASSTYEQYF
TGCAGTGCTAGTTCGACTTACGAGCAGTACTTC
>-|TRBJ1-4|TRBV30|-
CAWSVAGNEKLFF
TGTGCCTGGAGTGTAGCTGGTAATGAAAAACTGTTTTTT
>-|TRBJ1-6|TRBV3-1/TRBV3-2|once
CASSPLGGADNSPLHF
TGTGCCAGCAGCCCACTAGGGGGGGCTGATAATTCACCCCTCCACTTT
>-|TRBJ2-3|TRBV5-5|once
CASSPEPGNTQYF
TGTGCCAGCAGCCCGGAGCCGGGGAATACGCAGTATTTT
>TRBD2|TRBJ2-2|TRBV18|-
CASSQSQGGTGELFF
TGTGCCAGCTCACAGAGCCAGGGAGGGACCGGGGAGCTGTTTTTT
>-|TRBJ1-5|TRBV27|-
CASSPLNQPQHF
TGTGCCAGCAGTCCCTTAAATCAGCCCCAGCATTTT
>-|TRBJ1-2|TRBV2|-
CASSLGLGDYGYTF
TGTGCCAGCAGTTTAGGACTAGGGGACTATGGCTACACCTTC
>-|TRBJ1-3|TRBV2|-
CASSEQFTGSRNTIYF
TGTGCCAGCAGTGAGCAGTTCACAGGGTCTCGAAACACCATATATTTT
>TRBD1|TRBJ1-1|TRBV7-9|-
CASSPGTGALNTEAFF
TGTGCCAGCAGCCCCGGGACAGGGGCCCTGAACACTGAAGCTTTCTTT
>TRBD1|TRBJ1-1|TRBV28|-
CASLPRTGMNTEAFF
TGTGCCAGCCTCCCCCGGACAGGGATGAACACTGAAGCTTTCTTT
>TRBD1|TRBJ1-5|TRBV5-8|-
CASSKRQGSGQPQHF
TGTGCCAGCAGCAAGCGACAGGGGAGCGGTCAGCCCCAGCATTTT
>TRBD2|TRBJ2-3|TRBV11-2|-
CASSPGLAGEGADTQYF
TGTGCCAGCAGCCCGGGACTAGCGGGAGAGGGGGCAGATACGCAGTATTTT
>TRBD2|TRBJ2-1|TRBV18|-
CASSLLAGGQDEQFF
TGTGCCAGCTCATTACTAGCGGGAGGTCAGGATGAGCAGTTCTTC
>-|TRBJ2-1|TRBV28|few
CASSSAQGRAGNEQFF
TGTGCCAGCAGTTCCGCCCAGGGGAGGGCGGGCAATGAGCAGTTCTTC
>TRBD1|TRBJ2-1|TRBV5-4|-
CASSRPGTANEQFF
TGTGCCAGCAGCCGACCCGGGACAGCCAATGAGCAGTTCTTC
>TRBD1|TRBJ1-2|TRBV4-1|-
CASSQARDRGGHYGYTF
TGCGCCAGCAGCCAAGCCCGGGACAGGGGTGGTCACTATGGCTACACCTTC
>TRBD1|TRBJ1-2|TRBV28|-
CASTHKTGSGGYTF
TGTGCCAGCACCCATAAGACAGGGAGCGGTGGCTACACCTTC
>TRBD1|TRBJ1-2|TRBV11-2|-
CASSLRQGIDYGYTF
TGTGCCAGCAGCTTACGACAGGGGATTGACTATGGCTACACCTTC
>TRBD2|TRBJ2-3|TRBV7-2|-
CASSSLLLTSGTDTQYF
TGTGCCAGCAGCTCCTTGTTGTTGACTAGCGGGACAGATACGCAGTATTTT
>-|TRBJ2-7|TRBV18|-
CASSFSTDSYEQYF
TGTGCCAGCTCATTCTCGACAGACTCCTACGAGCAGTACTTC
>-|TRBJ1-5|TRBV23-1|-
CASSRSRRSNQPQHF
TGCGCCAGCAGTCGTTCTCGGAGAAGCAATCAGCCCCAGCATTTT
>-|TRBJ1-2|TRBV28|once
CASSQGGFYGYTF
TGTGCCAGCAGCCAGGGAGGATTCTATGGCTACACCTTC
>-|TRBJ1-2|TRBV3-1/TRBV3-2|-
CASRGTNHGYTF
TGTGCCAGCAGGGGGACAAACCATGGCTACACCTTC
>-|TRBJ1-5|TRBV5-6|-
CASSDAGGYQPQHF
TGTGCCAGCAGCGACGCCGGGGGATATCAGCCCCAGCATTTT
>-|TRBJ2-7|TRBV15|once
CATSRTAATSYEQYF
TGTGCCACCAGCAGAACAGCCGCCACCTCCTACGAGCAGTACTTC
>TRBD1|TRBJ1-1|TRBV9|-
CASSPGLDRALNTEAFF
TGTGCCAGCAGCCCCGGATTAGACAGGGCCCTGAACACTGAAGCTTTCTTT
>TRBD1|TRBJ2-7|TRBV19|-
CASSITGGIVEQYF
TGTGCCAGTAGTATAACAGGGGGAATTGTCGAGCAGTACTTC
>TRBD1|TRBJ1-2|TRBV7-9|-
CASTHWRGQGYGYTF
TGTGCCAGCACCCACTGGAGGGGACAGGGCTATGGCTACACCTTC
>-|TRBJ1-4|TRBV18|-
CASSPNFGEKLFF
TGTGCCAGCTCACCAAACTTCGGGGAAAAACTGTTTTTT
>-|TRBJ2-1|TRBV11-2|-
CASSVTGDWGNEQFF
TGTGCCAGCAGCGTGACGGGAGATTGGGGCAATGAGCAGTTCTTC
>TRBD1|TRBJ1-2|TRBV6-1|-
CASSEARQGVYGYTF
TGTGCCAGCAGTGAAGCCCGACAGGGTGTCTATGGCTACACCTTC
>-|TRBJ2-1|TRBV27|-
CASSAPAGMPYNEQFF
TGTGCCAGCAGTGCGCCCGCAGGGATGCCCTACAATGAGCAGTTCTTC
>-|TRBJ2-7|TRBV9|few
CASSASPVPTYEQYF
TGTGCCAGCAGCGCCAGTCCCGTGCCGACCTACGAGCAGTACTTC
>TRBD2|TRBJ2-1|TRBV9|-
CASSERGLAGTYNEQFF
TGTGCCAGCAGTGAAAGGGGACTAGCGGGGACCTACAATGAGCAGTTCTTC
>TRBD1|TRBJ1-2|TRBV11-2|-
CASSPGQGLSGYTF
TGTGCCAGCAGCCCGGGACAGGGGTTGAGTGGCTACACCTTC
>TRBD1|TRBJ1-2|TRBV28|-
CASSLVGQGISGYTF
TGTGCCAGCAGTTTAGTGGGACAGGGAATTAGTGGCTACACCTTC
>-|TRBJ2-1|TRBV12-3/TRBV12-4|-
CASSFVGSNEQFF
TGTGCCAGCAGTTTTGTAGGGAGTAATGAGCAGTTCTTC
>-|TRBJ1-5|TRBV12-3/TRBV12-4|-
CASSLSWNQPQHF
TGTGCCAGCAGTCTGAGCTGGAATCAGCCCCAGCATTTT
>-|TRBJ1-2|TRBV29-1|-
CSVESQADGYGYTF
TGCAGCGTTGAAAGTCAGGCTGACGGCTATGGCTACACCTTC
>-|TRBJ2-6|TRBV2|-
CASGGDANVLTF
TGTGCCAGCGGAGGGGACGCCAACGTCCTGACTTTC
>TRBD1|TRBJ1-1|TRBV4-2|once
CASSQVGTGSEAFF
TGTGCCAGCAGCCAAGTCGGGACAGGGTCTGAAGCTTTCTTT
>TRBD2|TRBJ2-7|TRBV3-1/TRBV3-2|-
CASSQDGPTGRRESLRTSYEQYF
TGTGCCAGCAGCCAAGATGGCCCGACCGGGAGGCGGGAGTCCCTACGGACGTCTTACGAGCAGTACTTC
>-|TRBJ2-1|TRBV27|-
CASSFTRGGEQFF
TGTGCCAGCAGTTTCACCAGGGGAGGGGAGCAGTTCTTC
>-|TRBJ2-5|TRBV20-1|-
CSAGRETQYF
TGCAGTGCTGGCCGAGAGACCCAGTACTTC